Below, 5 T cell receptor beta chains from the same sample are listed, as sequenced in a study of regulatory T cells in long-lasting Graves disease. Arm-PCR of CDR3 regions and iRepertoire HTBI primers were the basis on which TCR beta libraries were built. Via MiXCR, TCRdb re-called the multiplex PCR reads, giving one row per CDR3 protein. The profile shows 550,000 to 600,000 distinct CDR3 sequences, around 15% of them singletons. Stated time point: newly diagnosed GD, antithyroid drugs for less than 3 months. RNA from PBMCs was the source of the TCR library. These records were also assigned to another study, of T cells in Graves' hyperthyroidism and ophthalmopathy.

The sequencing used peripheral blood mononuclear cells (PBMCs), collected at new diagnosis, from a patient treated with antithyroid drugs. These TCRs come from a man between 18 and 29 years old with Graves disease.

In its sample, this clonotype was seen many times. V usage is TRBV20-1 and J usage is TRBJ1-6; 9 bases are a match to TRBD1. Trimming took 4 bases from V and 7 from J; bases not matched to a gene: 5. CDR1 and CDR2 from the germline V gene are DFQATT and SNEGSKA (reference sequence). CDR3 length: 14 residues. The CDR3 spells CSAMDRGLNSPLHF. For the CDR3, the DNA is TGCAGTGCTATGGACAGGGGACTGAATTCACCCCTCCACTTT.

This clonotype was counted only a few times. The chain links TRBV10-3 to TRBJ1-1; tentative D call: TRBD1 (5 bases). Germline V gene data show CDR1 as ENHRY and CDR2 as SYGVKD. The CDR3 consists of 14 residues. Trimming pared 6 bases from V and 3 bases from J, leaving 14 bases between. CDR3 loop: CAISRSGRDTEAFF. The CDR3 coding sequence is TGTGCCATCAGCAGATCAGGGCGGGACACTGAAGCTTTCTTT.

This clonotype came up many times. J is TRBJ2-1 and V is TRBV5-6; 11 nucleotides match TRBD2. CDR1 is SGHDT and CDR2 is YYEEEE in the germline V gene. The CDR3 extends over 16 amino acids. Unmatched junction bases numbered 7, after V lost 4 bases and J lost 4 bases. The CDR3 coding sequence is TGTGCCAGCAGCATAACCGGGACTAGCGGATACAATGAGCAGTTCTTC. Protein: CASSITGTSGYNEQFF.

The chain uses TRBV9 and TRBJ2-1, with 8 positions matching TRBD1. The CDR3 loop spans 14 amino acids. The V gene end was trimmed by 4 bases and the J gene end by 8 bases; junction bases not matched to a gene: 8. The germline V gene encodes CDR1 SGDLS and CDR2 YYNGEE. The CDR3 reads CASSPRTGNDEQFF. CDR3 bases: TGTGCCAGCAGCCCCCGGACAGGGAATGATGAGCAGTTCTTC.

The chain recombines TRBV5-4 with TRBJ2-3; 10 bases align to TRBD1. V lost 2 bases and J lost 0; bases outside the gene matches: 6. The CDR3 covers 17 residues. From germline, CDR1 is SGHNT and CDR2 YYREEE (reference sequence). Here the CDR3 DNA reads TGTGCCAGCAGCTTCCCGGGGACAGGGGAAAGCACAGATACGCAGTATTTT. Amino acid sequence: CASSFPGTGESTDTQYF.